This is a list of T cell receptor beta chains from one sample in a study of blood T cell repertoires in COVID-19. Sequencing used immunoSEQ multiplex PCR; TCRdb keeps in-frame clones, though not all of them. The repertoire holds under 85,000 clones, with roughly 73% as singletons. Material: peripheral blood. These receptors originate from a human donor in a cohort sampled during active COVID-19. Each CDR3 is given with its conserved first and last residue.

J: TRBJ2-1; V: TRBV5-1; CDR3: CASSKLGQGVNEQFF
J: TRBJ2-1; V: TRBV29-1; CDR3: CSVEDRLAEYNEQFF
J: TRBJ2-3; V: TRBV19; CDR3: CASSTGLAGGTDTQYF
J: TRBJ2-7; V: TRBV11-2; CDR3: CASSLARGPHYEQYF
J: TRBJ2-7; V: TRBV11-3; CDR3: CASSGAGGLASHEQYF
J: TRBJ1-4; V: TRBV19; CDR3: CASSFDRVGRPNEKLFF
J: TRBJ2-1; V: TRBV29-1; CDR3: CSAPRRGNEQFF
J: TRBJ2-7; V: TRBV27; CDR3: CASTRTGSHYEQYF
J: TRBJ1-2; V: TRBV6-5; CDR3: CASTPPTGYGYTF
J: TRBJ1-5; V: TRBV19; CDR3: CASSIKHNSNQPQHF
J: TRBJ1-1; V: TRBV6-2/TRBV6-3; CDR3: CASSYGGTEAFF
J: TRBJ2-7; V: TRBV28; CDR3: CASSTGGLSSYEQYF
J: TRBJ2-5; V: TRBV6-5; CDR3: CASSRNPVGGETQYF
J: TRBJ2-7; V: TRBV10-2; CDR3: CASSTARYEQYF
J: TRBJ2-7; V: TRBV7-8; CDR3: CASSLVPQGSYEQYF
J: TRBJ2-3; V: TRBV5-6; CDR3: CASSLVRDRITDTQYF
J: TRBJ2-3; V: TRBV9; CDR3: CASSVAGRGTDTQYF
J: TRBJ1-2; V: TRBV28; CDR3: CASSPIDRPNYGYTF
J: TRBJ2-7; V: TRBV4-3; CDR3: CASSQILAREQYF
J: TRBJ2-5; V: TRBV2; CDR3: CASSGTGQETQYF
J: TRBJ1-3; V: TRBV9; CDR3: CASSERQLLSGNTIYF
J: TRBJ2-7; V: TRBV4-1; CDR3: CASSQLAAALSYEQYF
J: TRBJ2-7; V: TRBV11-2; CDR3: CASSFSPAGPYEQYF
J: TRBJ2-1; V: TRBV2; CDR3: CAGGGTSGVQGQFF
J: TRBJ1-2; V: TRBV6-2/TRBV6-3; CDR3: CASSTTGDYGYTF
J: TRBJ1-2; V: TRBV7-2; CDR3: CASRTGRSGRGYTF
J: TRBJ2-7; V: TRBV5-1; CDR3: CASSTNVGYEGEQYF
J: TRBJ2-7; V: TRBV7-7; CDR3: CASSLKDRAPYEQYF
J: TRBJ2-3; V: TRBV3-1/TRBV3-2; CDR3: CASTLTGGGGTDTQYF
J: TRBJ2-7; V: TRBV28; CDR3: CASSTTWYEQYF
J: TRBJ2-1; V: TRBV11-2; CDR3: CASSLDRGGGPNYNEQFF
J: TRBJ1-6; V: TRBV18; CDR3: CASSPGQGSSYNSPLHF
J: TRBJ2-7; V: TRBV6-2/TRBV6-3; CDR3: CASSPPGTGGYEQYF
J: TRBJ1-6; V: TRBV18; CDR3: CASSRDRGLGSPLHF
J: TRBJ2-7; V: TRBV3-1/TRBV3-2; CDR3: CASSRTSGGAYEQYF
J: TRBJ2-7; V: TRBV24-1; CDR3: CATRGLGADIFYEQYF
J: TRBJ2-5; V: TRBV5-1; CDR3: CASSIQGAFETQYF
J: TRBJ2-7; V: TRBV27; CDR3: CASSSSGRRGSYEQYF
J: TRBJ2-7; V: TRBV11-3; CDR3: CASSLDRQDFYEQYF
J: TRBJ2-7; V: TRBV5-5; CDR3: CASSLSGGPTAYEQYF
J: TRBJ2-5; V: TRBV5-1; CDR3: CASSIRTAETQYF